The present entry profiles one T cell receptor beta chain with its context. As yet, its antigen is unknown. These data are taken from a study of Ad26.COV2.S vaccination and SARS-CoV-2 variants. Across the whole study: Donor got 5x10^10 or 1x10^11 viral particles of Ad26.COV2.S.

Study-wide findings and caveats: People who got the vaccine or the placebo had similar non-spike TCR breadth.

The treatment was: some 20 received Ad26.COV2.S at low or high dose, single or two shots; 5 received placebo; per-sample allocation not given. Sample collection was performed on day 63 after the first vaccine or placebo injection. Whoever gave the sample was an adult aged 18-55 years in Boston. V lost 2 bases and J 4 bases, leaving 26 bases between the germline ends. The CDR3 spans 19 residues. Germline-derived CDR1 and CDR2 are SNHLY and FYNNEI. Libraries were prepared by immunoSEQ multiplex PCR; TCRdb keeps only in-frame clonotypes and omits some of them. In the table there are roughly 270,000 clones, 87% of which are singletons.

The source material was peripheral blood, sampled in a trial of Ad26.COV2.S vaccine versus placebo. This TCR was sampled from a person between 18 and 65 years old who received the Ad26.COV2.S COVID-19 vaccine or a placebo. V and J are TRBV2 and TRBJ2-5, with a weak D call TRBD2 (6 bases). This chain's CDR3 is CASSERIVTGLALLETQYF. As DNA, the CDR3 is TGTGCCAGCAGTGAAAGAATAGTAACTGGTCTAGCGCTACTAGAGACCCAGTACTTC.